This T cell receptor (beta chain) was identified in a study of blood T cells in healthy people across ages. To note about this clonotype: A much larger clone differs by one base, so this may be a read error.

Germline-derived CDR1 and CDR2 are LGHNA and YSLEER. Trimming removed 1 base from V and 5 bases from J, with 14 bases in between. The CDR3 runs to 15 residues. A second roughly 6 to 11 cycle PCR used barcoded and J-beta primers. TCRdb passed the 5' RACE reads through MiXCR, listing each CDR3 protein once. In the table there are 650,000 to 1,000,000 distinct CDR3 sequences, about 34% of which are singletons. The J gene is TRBJ2-5, the V gene TRBV4-3; D might be TRBD1 (6 bases). The specimen was blood. This clonotype originated in a man between 18 and 29 years old in good health. Here the CDR3 reads CASSQGRWGRETQYF. The DNA for the CDR3 is TGCGCCAGCAGCCAAGGTCGATGGGGGCGGGAGACCCAGTACTTC.